The clone carrying this TCR beta chain was counted only a few times. The target antigen is unknown. V lost 3 bases and J lost 0, with 18 bases in between. The germline V gene encodes CDR1 SGHKS and CDR2 YYEKEE (reference sequence). The CDR3 runs to 17 residues. The data derive from a study of blood T cells in healthy people across ages. Study-wide results and caveats: It was held that the diversity estimates obtained from one million T cells were underestimates. Researchers report that TCR beta diversity correlated strongly with naive T cell percentage.

Extractions gave at least 5 micrograms of total RNA per sample. A second PCR of 7 to 11 cycles used a sample-barcoded 5' primer and a J-beta primer mix. Every single cDNA molecule received a tag from a template-switch adaptor with 12 random nucleotides. Each CDR3 protein gets one entry after TCRdb re-called the 5' RACE reads with MiXCR. Of 1.5 million to 2 million distinct CDR3 sequences listed, 28% were seen once; the top ten hold roughly 8.2%. The sequenced sample was blood. This receptor was taken from a woman aged 25-40 years in good health. The J gene is TRBJ1-2, the V gene TRBV5-5, with D maybe TRBD1 (6 bases). The CDR3 nucleotides read TGTGCCAGCAGCTCTCGACAGGCTATCTACTCTAACTATGGCTACACCTTC. As protein: CASSSRQAIYSNYGYTF.